This T cell receptor beta chain stems from a study of beta chain features in type 1 diabetes. Germline-derived CDR1 and CDR2 are MGHRA and YSYEKL. The CDR3 loop spans 17 amino acids. V shed 1 base and J shed 0 bases, with 15 bases lying between them. Of the isolated RNA, all was reverse transcribed, and so the sequenced material was expressed TCRB transcripts. Sequencing used immunoSEQ multiplex PCR; TCRdb keeps in-frame clones, though not all of them. This table has around 240,000 clones, around 68% appearing once. The chain is built from TRBV4-1 and TRBJ2-5, with D possibly being TRBD1 (6 bases). Sequencing used naive CD4+ T cells from blood. The sequence came from a man aged 25 to 40 in good health. The CDR3 nucleotides are TGCGCCAGCAGCCAAGGTCACTCCGGGACACACCAAGAGACCCAGTACTTC. Protein: CASSQGHSGTHQETQYF.